The rows below give T cell receptor beta chains drawn from one sample of a study of cytomegalovirus exposure and HLA in healthy donors. Libraries were prepared by immunoSEQ multiplex PCR; TCRdb keeps only in-frame clonotypes and omits some of them. The sample includes approximately 100,000 clones, about 80% of them seen just once. Specimen: PBMCs. The receptors here all came from a female donor in good health and CMV-seronegative. CDR3s include the opening cysteine and the closing phenylalanine or tryptophan. A D gene is named only where the DNA matches it firmly. Size tells how often a clone was seen (once, few, many) or the class of an expanded clone, and some rows leave it out.

>TRBJ1-1|-|TRBV5-8|-
CASSLEGTFF
TGTGCCAGCAGCTTGGAGGGGACTTTCTTT
>TRBJ1-2|-|TRBV11-1|-
CASSSSGGDGYTF
TGTGCCAGCAGCTCAAGTGGAGGAGATGGCTACACCTTC
>TRBJ2-2|-|TRBV2|-
CASMGSVANTGELFF
TGTGCCAGCATGGGATCTGTAGCGAACACCGGGGAACTGTTTTTT
>TRBJ2-3|-|TRBV10-3|TRBD2
CAISEGSGGRGDTQYF
TGTGCCATCAGTGAGGGGTCGGGGGGGAGGGGAGATACGCAGTATTTT
>TRBJ1-6|-|TRBV5-1|-
CASSLDGQNSPLHF
TGCGCCAGCAGCTTGGACGGACAGAATTCACCCCTCCACTTT
>TRBJ1-2|-|TRBV19|-
CASSITTGRNGYTF
TGTGCCAGTAGTATAACAACAGGGCGGAATGGCTACACCTTC
>TRBJ1-6|-|TRBV30|TRBD1
CAWTTGFIGHSPLHF
TGTGCCTGGACGACAGGGTTTATAGGGCATTCACCCCTCCACTTT
>TRBJ2-6|-|TRBV7-3|-
CASSSRTDSGANVLTF
TGTGCCAGCAGCTCGCGGACAGACTCTGGGGCCAACGTCCTGACTTTC
>TRBJ2-1|-|TRBV5-6|TRBD1
CASSLDRGKIDEQFF
TGTGCCAGCAGTCTGGACAGGGGTAAAATCGATGAGCAGTTCTTC
>TRBJ1-4|-|TRBV4-3|-
CASSQEGGRAFNEKLFF
TGCGCCAGCAGCCAAGAAGGGGGACGGGCCTTTAATGAAAAACTGTTTTTT
>TRBJ1-3|-|TRBV6-5|-
CASSYCSLDADF
TGTGCCAGCAGTTACTGTTCTCTAGACGCCGATTTT
>TRBJ2-5|few|TRBV2|TRBD2
CASSPGIAGNQETQYF
TGTGCCAGCAGTCCAGGGATAGCGGGTAACCAAGAGACCCAGTACTTC
>TRBJ2-2|-|TRBV5-1|TRBD2
CASSPEVAGVGTGELFF
TGCGCCAGCAGCCCGGAAGTCGCGGGGGTGGGCACCGGGGAGCTGTTTTTT
>TRBJ1-6|-|TRBV6-1|-
CASSEARGGGSPLHF
TGTGCCAGCAGTGAAGCCAGGGGCGGGGGTTCACCCCTCCACTTT
>TRBJ1-5|few|TRBV6-1|TRBD1
CASSEAGQGQPQHF
TGTGCCAGCAGTGAAGCGGGACAGGGTCAGCCCCAGCATTTT
>TRBJ1-5|-|TRBV6-5|-
CASKEVSNQPQHF
TGTGCCAGCAAGGAGGTTAGCAATCAGCCCCAGCATTTT
>TRBJ1-4|few|TRBV5-5|-
CASSSFTATNEKLFF
TGTGCCAGCAGCTCATTTACTGCAACTAATGAAAAACTGTTTTTT
>TRBJ2-2|-|TRBV7-3|-
CASSSRGGRGATNTGELFF
TGTGCCAGCAGCTCAAGGGGTGGACGGGGGGCCACGAACACCGGGGAGCTGTTTTTT
>TRBJ2-3|few|TRBV7-9|-
CASSPHGLASDTQYF
TGTGCCAGCAGCCCCCATGGGTTAGCGTCAGATACGCAGTATTTT
>TRBJ1-3|-|TRBV7-9|-
CASSPFVAGTGNTIYF
TGTGCCAGCAGTCCGTTCGTTGCGGGAACTGGAAACACCATATATTTT
>TRBJ2-5|once|TRBV4-2|TRBD2
CASSQEFGGGAETQYF
TGTGCCAGCAGCCAAGAGTTTGGCGGGGGGGCGGAGACCCAGTACTTC
>TRBJ1-1|-|TRBV29-1|TRBD1
CSVGKRQGPEAFF
TGCAGCGTTGGAAAACGACAGGGCCCTGAAGCTTTCTTT
>TRBJ1-1|few|TRBV10-3|-
CAITKDSMNTEAFF
TGTGCCATCACTAAGGACAGCATGAACACTGAAGCTTTCTTT
>TRBJ2-2|-|TRBV5-1|TRBD2
CASSRLAGDTGELFF
TGCGCCAGCAGCCGACTAGCGGGGGACACCGGGGAGCTGTTTTTT
>TRBJ2-7|-|TRBV18|TRBD1
CASSPYAGTGGSEQYF
TGTGCCAGCTCACCGTATGCCGGGACAGGGGGCTCCGAGCAGTACTTC
>TRBJ2-1|once|TRBV7-3|TRBD2
CASSLREGNEQFF
TGTGCCAGCAGTCTAAGGGAGGGGAATGAGCAGTTCTTC
>TRBJ1-5|few|TRBV30|TRBD1
CAWRKGQGKGQPQHF
TGTGCCTGGAGGAAAGGACAGGGGAAAGGTCAGCCCCAGCATTTT
>TRBJ1-4|few|TRBV5-5|TRBD1
CASSRQGQTTNEKLFF
TGTGCCAGCAGCCGACAGGGGCAGACAACTAATGAAAAACTGTTTTTT
>TRBJ2-1|-|TRBV5-1|-
CASSFDSNNEQFF
TGCGCCAGCAGCTTCGACAGCAACAATGAGCAGTTCTTC
>TRBJ1-3|-|TRBV19|TRBD1
CASRNRGPSGNTIYF
TGTGCCAGTAGGAACAGGGGGCCATCTGGAAACACCATATATTTT
>TRBJ1-1|-|TRBV11-2|TRBD1
CASSRITGGIGTEAFF
TGTGCCAGCAGCCGAATCACAGGGGGCATTGGCACTGAAGCTTTCTTT
>TRBJ2-5|-|TRBV2|-
CASSGDTQTQYF
TGTGCCAGCAGCGGGGACACCCAAACCCAGTACTTC
>TRBJ1-1|-|TRBV2|TRBD1
CASRGTDNMNTEAFF
TGTGCCAGCAGGGGGACAGATAACATGAACACTGAAGCTTTCTTT
>TRBJ1-1|-|TRBV7-8|-
CASSLAGANTEAFF
TGTGCCAGCAGCTTAGCGGGGGCGAACACTGAAGCTTTCTTT
>TRBJ2-7|-|TRBV30|-
CAWSAGYEQYF
TGTGCCTGGAGTGCCGGGTACGAGCAGTACTTC
>TRBJ2-5|-|TRBV9|TRBD2
CASSVLAGSQETQYF
TGTGCCAGCAGCGTGCTAGCGGGGTCCCAAGAGACCCAGTACTTC
>TRBJ2-2|-|TRBV9|TRBD1
CASSLSGQPTGELFF
TGTGCCAGCAGCCTCTCGGGACAGCCCACCGGGGAGCTGTTTTTT
>TRBJ1-2|-|TRBV30|-
CAWGGHWGYTF
TGTGCCTGGGGAGGGCACTGGGGCTACACCTTC
>TRBJ1-1|-|TRBV5-6|TRBD1
CASSLGTADVNTEAFF
TGTGCCAGCAGCTTAGGGACAGCGGACGTGAACACTGAAGCTTTCTTT
>TRBJ2-1|-|TRBV19|-
CASSIKLPSSYNEQFF
TGTGCCAGTAGTATAAAGCTGCCGAGCTCCTACAATGAGCAGTTCTTC
>TRBJ2-7|-|TRBV27|TRBD1
CASSSPGGNYEQYF
TGTGCCAGCAGTTCCCCAGGGGGCAATTACGAGCAGTACTTC
>TRBJ1-1|-|TRBV19|TRBD1
CASSIAQGANVAEAFF
TGTGCCAGTAGTATAGCACAGGGGGCGAACGTGGCTGAAGCTTTCTTT
>TRBJ1-2|-|TRBV27|-
CASTTRGGVDGYTF
TGTGCCAGCACCACACGAGGAGGGGTTGATGGCTACACCTTC
>TRBJ2-5|-|TRBV5-4|TRBD2
CASSFGGGDVTETQYF
TGTGCCAGCAGCTTCGGCGGGGGGGATGTAACGGAGACCCAGTACTTC
>TRBJ2-2|-|TRBV30|-
CAWSLRRTSTGELFF
TGTGCCTGGAGTCTTAGGAGAACTAGCACCGGGGAGCTGTTTTTT
>TRBJ1-2|-|TRBV7-2|-
CASSLAAGNGYTF
TGTGCCAGCAGCTTAGCGGCAGGGAACGGCTACACCTTC
>TRBJ1-1|-|TRBV27|TRBD1
CASSPYQGANTEAFF
TGTGCCAGCAGTCCATACCAGGGGGCGAACACTGAAGCTTTCTTT
>TRBJ1-6|-|TRBV13|TRBD1
CASSLAAGGRSPLHF
TGTGCCAGCAGCTTAGCGGCAGGGGGTCGATCACCCCTCCACTTT
>TRBJ1-3|-|TRBV5-6|TRBD1
CASSWGTGASGNTIYF
TGTGCCAGCAGCTGGGGGACAGGGGCTTCAGGAAACACCATATATTTT
>TRBJ2-7|-|TRBV9|-
CASSAQGRPYEQYF
TGTGCCAGCAGCGCACAGGGTAGACCCTACGAGCAGTACTTC
>TRBJ2-5|-|TRBV7-9|-
CASSLAGFQETQYF
TGTGCCAGCAGCTTAGCCGGGTTCCAAGAGACCCAGTACTTC